A single sample gave rise to the 18 T cell receptor beta chains below, sequenced in a study of vaccination effects on CD4 cells after COVID-19. Profiled with immunoSEQ multiplex PCR; TCRdb holds only in-frame clones, not every one. The data show 84,000 or so clones, under 85% seen once. These receptors are not linked to any known antigen. With the ViraFEST assay, the study expanded antigen-specific CD4+ T cells using viral peptide pools, then sequenced them. Following 10 days of culture, CD4+ T cells were isolated. The participants, recipients of two vaccine doses, got either BNT162b2 or mRNA-1273. Sequencing used CD4+ T cells from PBMCs cultured with HCoV-OC43 spike peptides, obtained after COVID-19 vaccination. Specified subset: HCoV-OC43 spike overlapping peptide pool stimulation. The receptors were gathered from a human donor who received a COVID-19 vaccine.

This chain uses TRBV5-1 with TRBJ2-5, with D maybe TRBD1 (6 bases). V was cut by 4 bases and J by 5 bases, with 18 bases left in between. Germline CDR1 reads SGHRS; CDR2 reads YFSETQ. The CDR3 has 15 residues. The CDR3 bases are TGCGCCAGCAGCGGCGCACAGGGATCGGCGGAGACCCAGTACTTC. The encoded protein is CASSGAQGSAETQYF. Full variable domain (remainder filled in from reference TRBV5-1 and TRBJ2-5): KAGVTQTPRYLIKTRGQQVTLSCSPISGHRSVSWYQQTPGQGLQFLFEYFSETQRNKGNFPGRFSGRQFSNSRSEMNVSTLELGDSALYLCASSGAQGSAETQYFGPGTRLLVL.

The count of this clone is one. The chain recombines TRBV7-2 with TRBJ1-1; D is possibly TRBD1 (5 bases). The germline gives CDR1 SGHTA, CDR2 FQGNSA. This CDR3 has 13 amino acids. The V end lost 5 bases, the J end lost 1 base, and 8 bases lay between the germline ends. CDR3 bases: TGTGCCAGCAGCCTTCAGGGGAACACTGAAGCTTTCTTT. This codes for CASSLQGNTEAFF.

The chain combines TRBV30 with TRBJ2-5, with 9 bases fitting TRBD2. Germline trimming cut 0 bases from V and 2 bases from J; bases unmatched to any gene: 13. This CDR3 is built from 18 residues. Germline-derived CDR1 and CDR2 are GTSNPN and SVGIG (reference sequence). In DNA, the CDR3 is TGTGCCTGGAGTGTACGGGGTAGCGGGGGCACCGGTCAAGAGACCCAGTACTTC. Translated, it gives CAWSVRGSGGTGQETQYF.

This chain links TRBV18 with TRBJ1-3; no firm D call. Germline V gene lookup returns CDR1 KGHSH and CDR2 LQKENI. The CDR3 is 14 residues long. V lost 3 bases to trimming and J lost 7 bases, with 13 bases between them. CDR3 residues: CASSPEGGRNTIYF. The CDR3 DNA is TGTGCCAGCTCACCGGAGGGAGGGCGGAACACCATATATTTT. Full variable domain (outside the CDR3, taken from reference TRBV18 and TRBJ1-3): NAGVMQNPRHLVRRRGQEARLRCSPMKGHSHVYWYRQLPEEGLKFMVYLQKENIIDESGMPKERFSAEFPKEGPSILRIQQVVRGDSAAYFCASSPEGGRNTIYFGEGSWLTVV.

J is TRBJ2-5 and V is TRBV24-1, with 8 nucleotides matching TRBD2. CDR3 length: 15 residues. Germline V CDR1 and CDR2: KGHDR, SFDVKD. Trimming at V came to 4 bases and at J to 4 bases, leaving 7 bases not matched to a gene. This CDR3 is CATSEPLGRGETQYF. The CDR3 DNA is TGTGCCACCAGTGAACCGCTCGGGAGGGGAGAGACCCAGTACTTC.

V is TRBV19 and J is TRBJ2-2; D is possibly TRBD2 (5 bases). The CDR3 totals 15 residues. Germline loops: CDR1 LNHDA, CDR2 SQIVND (reference sequence). The V gene lost 1 base and the J gene lost 4 bases, with 10 bases spanning the gap. CDR3 sequence: CASSIVSVTTGELFF. The CDR3, as DNA: TGTGCCAGTAGTATAGTTAGCGTAACCACCGGGGAGCTGTTTTTT.

This clone appeared a few times. This chain joins TRBV7-2 and TRBJ1-1; possibly TRBD1 for D (5 bases). The length of the CDR3 is 14 residues. The germline V gene encodes CDR1 SGHTA and CDR2 FQGNSA. V was trimmed by 0 bases and J by 4 bases, leaving 9 bases between them. Here the CDR3 DNA reads TGTGCCAGCAGCTTAGCGGGGGTGGCCACTGAAGCTTTCTTT. Protein sequence: CASSLAGVATEAFF.

The chain couples TRBV11-2 to TRBJ2-3; 8 nucleotides match TRBD2. This CDR3 region has 18 residues. Germline lookup yields CDR1 SGHAT and CDR2 FQNNGV. V was pared by 5 bases and J by 2 bases, with 15 bases of the junction left unmatched. As DNA, the CDR3 is TGTGCCAGCAGCCACTTTGCGCGGGGGGCCGGCACCACAGATACGCAGTATTTT. This translates into CASSHFARGAGTTDTQYF.

The V gene is TRBV3-1 (or the pseudogene TRBV3-2), the J gene TRBJ2-7; D may be TRBD2 (5 bases). From germline, CDR1 is LGHDT and CDR2 YNNKEL (reference sequence). This CDR3 has 13 amino acids. V lost 1 base to trimming and J lost 6 bases, with 10 bases between them. The CDR3 DNA reads as TGTGCCAGCAGCCAAGGAAGCGGTTCCGAGCAGTACGTC. This translates into CASSQGSGSEQYV.

V is TRBV21-1 and J is TRBJ2-1. TRBV21-1 is a listed pseudogene. The CDR3 extends over 19 amino acids. The CDR3 protein is CASSHESDWRGRSYNEQFF. The CDR3 DNA is TGTGCCAGCAGCCACGAGAGTGACTGGAGGGGGAGGTCCTACAATGAGCAGTTCTTC.

CDR3 protein: CASSQDIRTGLGNTIYF. Written as DNA, the CDR3 is TGCGCCAGCAGCCAAGATATTAGGACAGGGCTTGGAAACACCATATATTTT. J is TRBJ1-3 and V is TRBV4-3; the match to TRBD1 covers 8 bases. The CDR3 spans 17 residues. Germline CDR1 LGHNA, CDR2 YSLEER. The V and J ends lost 0 bases and 3 bases, in that order; junction bases with no gene match: 7.

The V gene is TRBV28, the J gene TRBJ2-1, with 14 positions matching TRBD2. With V trimmed by 6 bases and J by 4 bases, 14 bases remained unmatched. The germline V gene has CDR1 MDHEN and CDR2 SYDVKM. The CDR3 runs 19 residues. Here the CDR3 reads CASSRNPRTSGGLYNEQFF. The CDR3 nucleotides read TGTGCCAGCAGCCGTAACCCCAGGACTAGCGGGGGGCTATACAATGAGCAGTTCTTC.

This clone was detected only a few times. The chain is built from TRBV6-2 or TRBV6-3 and TRBJ1-2; no definite D call. Per the germline V gene, CDR1 is MNHEY and CDR2 is SVGEGT. The CDR3 spans 15 residues. The V end was cut by 4 bases, the J end by 0 bases, with 12 bases between. The CDR3 region has the DNA TGTGCCAGCAGTTGGACCGCTACCCCTAACTATGGCTACACCTTC. Translating gives CASSWTATPNYGYTF.

The gene calls are TRBV19 and TRBJ2-5; D is uncertain. Trimming shortened V by 5 bases and J by 0 bases, and 7 bases separated the two germline ends. Germline V CDR1 and CDR2: LNHDA, SQIVND (reference sequence). This CDR3 spans 13 amino acids. The CDR3 nucleotides read TGTGCCAGTAGTCCGAGTAACCAAGAGACCCAGTACTTC. Translating it yields CASSPSNQETQYF. The variable domain in full, with the rest retrieved from reference TRBV19 and TRBJ2-5, is DGGITQSPKYLFRKEGQNVTLSCEQNLNHDAMYWYRQDPGQGLRLIYYSQIVNDFQKGDIAEGYSVSREKKESFPLTVTSAQKNPTAFYLCASSPSNQETQYFGPGTRLLVL.

This clone was counted only a few times. The chain couples TRBV6-1 to TRBJ1-6; D not resolved. V was cut by 2 bases and J by 7 bases, with 6 bases left in between. CDR3 size: 13 residues. Germline V gene sequence: CDR1 MNHNS, CDR2 SASEGT. As DNA, the CDR3 is TGTGCCAGCAGTGAACTAACCAATTCACCCCTCCACTTT. This encodes CASSELTNSPLHF.

The chain employs TRBV4-1 and TRBJ2-1, with D possibly matching TRBD2 (6 bases). The CDR3 extends over 16 amino acids. Per germline, CDR1 MGHRA and CDR2 YSYEKL. With 1 base removed from V and 0 bases from J, the gap between germline ends came to 10 bases. Here the CDR3 reads CASSQGRGSSYNEQFF. Here the CDR3 DNA reads TGCGCCAGCAGCCAAGGGAGGGGCAGCTCCTACAATGAGCAGTTCTTC.

The rearrangement links TRBV19 to TRBJ2-5; possibly TRBD1 for D (5 bases). V was trimmed by 2 bases and J by 1 base, leaving 11 bases between them. The CDR3 runs 15 residues. CDR1 LNHDA and CDR2 SQIVND come from the germline V gene (reference sequence). In DNA, the CDR3 is TGTGCCAGTAGTATACAGGGCACCCTCCAAGAGACCCAGTACTTC. It codes for CASSIQGTLQETQYF.

V is TRBV5-4 and J is TRBJ1-2, with 9 bases that match TRBD1. This CDR3 is 15 amino acids long. CDR1 is SGHNT and CDR2 is YYREEE in the germline V gene (reference sequence). Losses at the gene ends were 1 base for V and 4 bases for J; bases not matched to a gene: 5. The CDR3 sequence: CASSLRTGDSYGYTF. The CDR3 DNA sequence: TGTGCCAGCAGCTTGAGGACAGGGGATAGCTATGGCTACACCTTC.